The clone carrying this TCR beta chain was observed a few times. The library came from three nested PCR rounds adapted from ARM-PCR protocols. TCRdb called the multiplex PCR reads again in MiXCR, with one record for every CDR3 protein. The top ten clones hold around a sixth of a sample with about 140,000 distinct CDR3 sequences, 60% to 70% of them seen once. The CDR3 extends over 11 amino acids. V was trimmed by 5 bases and J by 7 bases, leaving 6 bases between them. These data are taken from a study of tumor and adjacent non-tumor tissue in lung cancer. RNA was extracted from bulk tissue without any cell sorting.

The chain couples TRBV12-3 or TRBV12-4 to TRBJ2-1; D remains ambiguous. The TCR originated in a man between 60 and 75 years old with small cell lung cancer. The sample consisted of lung tumor tissue. Written as DNA, the CDR3 is TGTGCCAGCAGTCCTATGAATGAGCAGTTCTTC. This translates into CASSPMNEQFF.